Listed below are T cell receptor beta chains from one sample, sequenced in a study of blood T cells in healthy people across ages. TCRdb re-called the 5' RACE reads with MiXCR, one entry per CDR3 protein. The data show fewer than 2 million distinct CDR3 sequences, approximately 40% seen once. The sample consisted of blood. These receptor sequences come from a human donor in good health. Each CDR3 is given with its conserved first and last residue. The D gene is left open where the match is weak. Not every row has a clone size; where given, it reads once, few, many or a size class.

DNA,CDR3,size,V,J,D
TGTGCCAGCAGCTTCCGATCGACAGCCTCGGAATCTGGGGCCAACGTCCTGACTTTC,CASSFRSTASESGANVLTF,few,TRBV7-3,TRBJ2-6,NA
TGTGCCAGCGGACCGGACAGGAAAGGGAATGGCTACACCTTC,CASGPDRKGNGYTF,NA,TRBV12-3/TRBV12-4,TRBJ1-2,TRBD1
TGTGCCAGCAGCAAAAAGGACTTTGATGAGCAGTTCTTC,CASSKKDFDEQFF,many,TRBV7-6,TRBJ2-1,NA
TGCGCCAGCAGCTTTGGACTAGCGAGCGTGCCAGATACGCAGTATTTT,CASSFGLASVPDTQYF,NA,TRBV5-1,TRBJ2-3,TRBD2
TGTGCCAGCAGCTTATTAGGGCACGAAAGAGGCTACACCTTC,CASSLLGHERGYTF,NA,TRBV7-9,TRBJ1-2,NA
TGCAGCGTTGTTGTTAGCGGGAACACAGATACGCAGTATTTT,CSVVVSGNTDTQYF,few,TRBV29-1,TRBJ2-3,TRBD2
TGTGCCAGCAGGACAGGGGGCACCACCGGGGAGCTGTTTTTT,CASRTGGTTGELFF,NA,TRBV12-3/TRBV12-4,TRBJ2-2,TRBD1
TGTGCCATCAGCCCTAACCGAGGGGTACCGAACACTGAAGCTTTCTTT,CAISPNRGVPNTEAFF,NA,TRBV10-3,TRBJ1-1,NA
TGTGCCAGCAGTGAATGGGGACAGGCACATGGCTACACCTTC,CASSEWGQAHGYTF,once,TRBV6-1,TRBJ1-2,TRBD1
TGTGCCAGCAGTTTAGAAACAGGGTCCTCTGGGGCCAACGTCCTGACTTTC,CASSLETGSSGANVLTF,few,TRBV12-3/TRBV12-4,TRBJ2-6,NA
TGCGCCAGCAGCCAAGCGACCGGGGAGCGGTTTTTT,CASSQATGERFF,NA,TRBV4-1,TRBJ2-2,NA
TGCAGCGTTGAAGCCGGGACAGACTATGGCTACACCTTC,CSVEAGTDYGYTF,many,TRBV29-1,TRBJ1-2,TRBD1
TGTGCCAGCAGCCAAGATTCGACAGACTACGAGCAGTACTTC,CASSQDSTDYEQYF,NA,TRBV4-2,TRBJ2-7,NA
TGTGCCAGCAGCTTATCCGGGACAGGGGAACACGAGCAGTACTTC,CASSLSGTGEHEQYF,NA,TRBV7-9,TRBJ2-7,TRBD1
TGTGCCAGCAGTTACGGGCAGGATCTCTACCCTGGGGCCAACGTCCTGACTTTC,CASSYGQDLYPGANVLTF,NA,TRBV6-5,TRBJ2-6,NA
TGTGCCAGCAGCCAAGATTACCTCTGGGATGAGCAGTTCTTC,CASSQDYLWDEQFF,many,TRBV4-2,TRBJ2-1,NA
TGTGCCAGCAGTTTATCGGGTTCCGGCAAAAACATTCAGTACTTC,CASSLSGSGKNIQYF,NA,TRBV27,TRBJ2-4,NA
TGTGCCAGCAGCCTCGTCCCAGGGACGTCTGGCTACACCTTC,CASSLVPGTSGYTF,NA,TRBV7-3,TRBJ1-2,NA
TGTGCCAGCAGTTTAGCGGCAGGGGAAGCCTACGAGCAGTACTTC,CASSLAAGEAYEQYF,many,TRBV12-3/TRBV12-4,TRBJ2-7,NA
TGCAGCGTTGAGATTACCCCAGGAGAAATTAACAATGAGCAGTTCTTC,CSVEITPGEINNEQFF,NA,TRBV29-1,TRBJ2-1,NA
TGCTCCTTCAATAGGGGTAGGAATCAGCCCCAGCATTTT,CSFNRGRNQPQHF,NA,TRBV29-1,TRBJ1-5,NA
TGCAGCGTAGGGACTAGCGGGGGTTGGACAGATACGCAGTATTTT,CSVGTSGGWTDTQYF,few,TRBV29-1,TRBJ2-3,TRBD2
TGTGCCAGCAGCCGCCTTAGTAGGGCCCACGAGCAGTACTTC,CASSRLSRAHEQYF,few,TRBV7-2,TRBJ2-7,NA
TGCAGCGTGGGAACAGAGGATGGCTACACCTTC,CSVGTEDGYTF,NA,TRBV29-1,TRBJ1-2,NA
TGCAGCGTTGGAGACACGATGAACACTGAAGCTTTCTTT,CSVGDTMNTEAFF,NA,TRBV29-1,TRBJ1-1,NA
TGTGCCAGCAGCTTTAGAGCCAAAATAAAGGGGGACGGTTTCCGAGATACGCAGTATTTT,CASSFRAKIKGDGFRDTQYF,NA,TRBV12-3/TRBV12-4,TRBJ2-3,NA
TGTGCCAGCAGCTTGGAGTTTGGAGACTATGGCTACACCTTC,CASSLEFGDYGYTF,NA,TRBV5-6,TRBJ1-2,NA
TGTGCCAGCTCAAAAGTGGGATTGGAAGGCTACACCTTC,CASSKVGLEGYTF,NA,TRBV18,TRBJ1-2,NA
TGCGCCAGCAGCCAAGATTTGTTGGGAAGGACCCTCCTCTACGAGCAGTACTTC,CASSQDLLGRTLLYEQYF,few,TRBV4-1,TRBJ2-7,NA
TGTGCTAGCAGCCCCTATCTCCTCGGAGGGGCAGATACGCAGTATTTT,CASSPYLLGGADTQYF,NA,TRBV11-1,TRBJ2-3,NA
TGCGCCAGCAGCCAAGATGTTCGTAGGGAGGGGAACTATGGCTACACCTTC,CASSQDVRREGNYGYTF,NA,TRBV4-3,TRBJ1-2,NA
TGTGCCAGCAGCTTAGCGAATCCCAGGGGGACCTACAATGAGCAGTTCTTC,CASSLANPRGTYNEQFF,NA,TRBV7-2,TRBJ2-1,TRBD1
TGTGCCAGCAGCTTTGACGAAGGGGGGAGTCAGCCCCAGCATTTT,CASSFDEGGSQPQHF,NA,TRBV7-8,TRBJ1-5,NA
TGTGCCAGCAGAGAGTTCCAGGGGGCTCAGCATTTT,CASREFQGAQHF,few,TRBV12-3/TRBV12-4,TRBJ1-5,TRBD1
TGCGCCAGCAGCTCGGACAGGGTCTACAATGAGCAGTTCTTC,CASSSDRVYNEQFF,NA,TRBV5-1,TRBJ2-1,TRBD1
TGCGCCAGCAGGACCCCAACTTCGGCAGACACTGAAGCTTTCTTT,CASRTPTSADTEAFF,NA,TRBV5-1,TRBJ1-1,NA
TGTGCCACCAGACTAGAGGGGGGAGAGACCCAGTTCTTC,CATRLEGGETQFF,once,TRBV15,TRBJ2-1,NA
TGTGCCAGCAGTTTCTCAGGATACAATTCGTACGAGCAGTACTTC,CASSFSGYNSYEQYF,NA,TRBV5-5,TRBJ2-7,NA
TGCAGCGTTGAAAGTAGCGGGAGTTTATTGCAGTACTTC,CSVESSGSLLQYF,NA,TRBV29-1,TRBJ2-7,TRBD2
TGTGCCAGCAGTGGTGAAATCACAGATACGCAGTATTTT,CASSGEITDTQYF,few,TRBV2,TRBJ2-3,NA
TGTGCCAGCAGCCAACCTTCCGGGGTCCATCCCTACGAGCAGTACTTC,CASSQPSGVHPYEQYF,NA,TRBV7-8,TRBJ2-7,NA
TGCGCCAGCAGCCGGGACGGACCCTCCCTTTCCTCTGGGGCCAACGTCCTGACTTTC,CASSRDGPSLSSGANVLTF,NA,TRBV5-1,TRBJ2-6,NA
TGTGCCAGCAGCGTAGCTGAGGATCAGCCCCAGCATTTT,CASSVAEDQPQHF,few,TRBV9,TRBJ1-5,NA
TGCGCCAGCAGCCCCGGACAGGCGGCGGGGGGTGAAGCTTTCTTT,CASSPGQAAGGEAFF,NA,TRBV5-1,TRBJ1-1,TRBD1
TGTGCCAGCAGCTTACCAGGGTCGGATACGCAGTATTTT,CASSLPGSDTQYF,many,TRBV7-2,TRBJ2-3,NA
TGCGCCAGCAGCCCGCCCGGACAGGGCGGTGAGCAGTACTTC,CASSPPGQGGEQYF,NA,TRBV4-1,TRBJ2-7,TRBD1
TGTGCCAGCAGTTACACCGGTAGCTATGAAGCTTTCTTT,CASSYTGSYEAFF,NA,TRBV6-5,TRBJ1-1,NA
TGCGCCAGCAGCAGCGAGGTCGACGGAACAGATACGCAGTATTTT,CASSSEVDGTDTQYF,NA,TRBV5-1,TRBJ2-3,NA